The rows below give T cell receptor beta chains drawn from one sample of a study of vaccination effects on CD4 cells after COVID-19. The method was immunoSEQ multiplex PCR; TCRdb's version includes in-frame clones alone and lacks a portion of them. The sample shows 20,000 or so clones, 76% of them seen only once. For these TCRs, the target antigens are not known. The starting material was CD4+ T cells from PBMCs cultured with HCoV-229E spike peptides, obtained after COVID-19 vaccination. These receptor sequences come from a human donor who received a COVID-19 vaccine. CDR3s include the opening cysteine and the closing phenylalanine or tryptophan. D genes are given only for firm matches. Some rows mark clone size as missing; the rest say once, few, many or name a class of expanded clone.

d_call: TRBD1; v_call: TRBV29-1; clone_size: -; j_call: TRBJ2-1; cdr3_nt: TGCAGCGTTGCGACAGGGCTAAATGAGCAGTTCTTC; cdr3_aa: CSVATGLNEQFF
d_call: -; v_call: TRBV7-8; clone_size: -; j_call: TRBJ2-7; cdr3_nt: TGTGCCAGCAGCTTCCGGGACTTCTCCTACGAGCAGTACTTC; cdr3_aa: CASSFRDFSYEQYF
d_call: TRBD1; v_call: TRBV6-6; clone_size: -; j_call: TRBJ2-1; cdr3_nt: TGTGCCAGCAGTGCCCGGGACAGTGGACATGAGCAGTTCTTC; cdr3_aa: CASSARDSGHEQFF
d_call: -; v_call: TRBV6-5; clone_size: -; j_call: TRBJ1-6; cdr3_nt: TGTGCCAGCAGTCCCGGACAGCACTCTAATTCACCCCTCCACTTT; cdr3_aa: CASSPGQHSNSPLHF
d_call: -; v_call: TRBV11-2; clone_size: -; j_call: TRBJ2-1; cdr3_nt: TGTGCCAGCAGCTCACTAGCACGGGTCTTAAGCGAGCAGTTCTTC; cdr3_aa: CASSSLARVLSEQFF
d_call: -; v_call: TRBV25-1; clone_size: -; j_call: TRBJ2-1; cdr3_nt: TGTGCCAGCAGTGTAAACTCAGGGCTTTTTCGGGACAATGAGCAGTTCTTC; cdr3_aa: CASSVNSGLFRDNEQFF
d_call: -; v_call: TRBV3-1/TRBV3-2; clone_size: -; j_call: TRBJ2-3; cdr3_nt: TGTGCCAGCAGCCGGACCCCAGATACGCAGTATTTT; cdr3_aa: CASSRTPDTQYF
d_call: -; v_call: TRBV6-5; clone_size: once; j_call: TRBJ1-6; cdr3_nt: TGTGCCAGCAGGGGGGTAAATTCACCCCTCCACTTT; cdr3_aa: CASRGVNSPLHF
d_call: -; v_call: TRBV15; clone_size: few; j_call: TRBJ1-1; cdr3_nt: TGTGCCACCAGCAGAGATCGTGGGGTCCAAGCTTTCTTT; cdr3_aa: CATSRDRGVQAFF
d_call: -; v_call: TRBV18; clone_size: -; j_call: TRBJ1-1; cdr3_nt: TGTGCCAGCTCACCAATTTGGGACGCAAAAACCATTGAAGCTTTCTTT; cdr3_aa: CASSPIWDAKTIEAFF
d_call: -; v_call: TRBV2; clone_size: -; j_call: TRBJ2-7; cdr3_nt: TGTGCCAGCAGTGACGGACTAAGAAACTACGAGCAGTACTTC; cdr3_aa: CASSDGLRNYEQYF
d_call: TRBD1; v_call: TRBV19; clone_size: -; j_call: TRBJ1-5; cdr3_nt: TGTGCCAGTAGTATAGATCCTGGACAGGGGAGAAGGAGCAATCAGCCCCAGCATTTT; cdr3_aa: CASSIDPGQGRRSNQPQHF
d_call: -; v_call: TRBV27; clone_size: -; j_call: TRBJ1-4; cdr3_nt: TGTGCCAGCAGTCCGGGCGGTACGGGTGAAAAACTGTTTTTT; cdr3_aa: CASSPGGTGEKLFF
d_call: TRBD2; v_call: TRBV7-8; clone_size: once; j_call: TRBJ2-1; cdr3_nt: TGTGCCAGCAGCTTAGTGACTAGCGGGAGAGTGGGGGGTTCATTCTTC; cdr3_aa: CASSLVTSGRVGGSFF
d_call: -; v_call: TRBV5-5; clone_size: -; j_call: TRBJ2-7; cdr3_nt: TGTGCCAGCCTCCCCACGTCCCGGGATTTAAGCCACGAGCAGTACTTC; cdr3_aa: CASLPTSRDLSHEQYF
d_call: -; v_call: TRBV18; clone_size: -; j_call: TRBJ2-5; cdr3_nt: TGTGCCAGCTCACCAGCCCTAGAGGAGACCCAGTACTTC; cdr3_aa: CASSPALEETQYF
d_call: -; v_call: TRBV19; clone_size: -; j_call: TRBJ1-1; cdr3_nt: TGTGCCACCTTTAGAGAAGCAGGGTGGAGCACTGAAGCTTTCTTT; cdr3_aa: CATFREAGWSTEAFF
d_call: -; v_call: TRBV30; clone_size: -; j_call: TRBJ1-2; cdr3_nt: TGTGCCTGGAGTAGAGGGACGGACTATGGCTACACCTTC; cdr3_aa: CAWSRGTDYGYTF
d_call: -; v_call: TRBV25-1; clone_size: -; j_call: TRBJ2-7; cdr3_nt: TGTGCCAGCAGTGAATCTGGCAGGGCGTACGAGCAGTACTTC; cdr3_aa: CASSESGRAYEQYF
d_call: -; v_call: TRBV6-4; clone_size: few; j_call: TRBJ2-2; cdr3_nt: TGTGCCAGCAGTGACAGCGACACCGGGGAGCTGTTTTTT; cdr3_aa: CASSDSDTGELFF
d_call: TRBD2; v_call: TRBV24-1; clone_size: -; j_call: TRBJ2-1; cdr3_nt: TGTGCCACCAGTCGGAGACTAGCGGGGGGTATCAGCTCCTACAATGAGCAGTTCTTC; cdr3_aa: CATSRRLAGGISSYNEQFF
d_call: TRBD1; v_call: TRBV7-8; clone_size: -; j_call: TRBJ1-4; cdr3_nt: TGTGCCAGCAGCTTAGAACCGGGACAGGGAGATGAAAAACTGTTTTTT; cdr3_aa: CASSLEPGQGDEKLFF
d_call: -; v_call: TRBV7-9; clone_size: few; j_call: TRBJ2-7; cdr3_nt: TGTGCCAGCAGCTTAGATTACCGGGAGCAGTACTTC; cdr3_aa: CASSLDYREQYF
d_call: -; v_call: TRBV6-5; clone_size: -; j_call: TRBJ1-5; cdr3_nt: TGTGCCAGCAGTTACGAGGGCTCAAACGAGCCCCAGCATTTT; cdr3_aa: CASSYEGSNEPQHF
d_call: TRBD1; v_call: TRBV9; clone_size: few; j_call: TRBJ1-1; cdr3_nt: TGTGCCAGCAGCCCGGACAGGACTAAAGCTTTCTTT; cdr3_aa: CASSPDRTKAFF
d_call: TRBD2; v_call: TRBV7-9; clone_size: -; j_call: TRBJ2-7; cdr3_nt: TGTGCCAGCAGCCGAGTCGGGAGGTTACCCTACGAGCAGTACTTC; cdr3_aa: CASSRVGRLPYEQYF
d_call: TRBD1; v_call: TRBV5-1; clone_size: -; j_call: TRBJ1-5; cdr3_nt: TGCGCCAGCAGCTTGGGACAGGGGTTGAATCAGCCCCAGCATTTT; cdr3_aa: CASSLGQGLNQPQHF
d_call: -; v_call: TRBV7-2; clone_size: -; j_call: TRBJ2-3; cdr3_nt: TGTGCCAGCAGCCCGGGACGATGGGATACGCAGTATTTT; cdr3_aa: CASSPGRWDTQYF
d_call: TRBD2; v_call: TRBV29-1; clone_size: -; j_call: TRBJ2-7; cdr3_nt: TGCAGCGTGAGTGGGGGGGTCGGTAGCGGGAGTTCTTCCTACGAGCAGTACTTC; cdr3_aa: CSVSGGVGSGSSSYEQYF
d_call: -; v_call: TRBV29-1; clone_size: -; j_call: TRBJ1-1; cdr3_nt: TGCAGCGTTGAAGCCGACAGCTTTGAAGCTTTCTTT; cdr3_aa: CSVEADSFEAFF
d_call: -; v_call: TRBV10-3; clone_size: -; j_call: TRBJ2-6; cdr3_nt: TGTGCCATCACTGCCGGTGGCGGGGCCAACGTCCTGACTTTC; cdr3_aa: CAITAGGGANVLTF
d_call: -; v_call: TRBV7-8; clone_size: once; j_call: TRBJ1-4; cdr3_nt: TGTGCCAGCAGCTTACGGCCCCAGACAACTAATGAAAAACTGTTTTTT; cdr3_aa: CASSLRPQTTNEKLFF
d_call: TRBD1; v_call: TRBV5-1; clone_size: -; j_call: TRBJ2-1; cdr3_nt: TGCGCCAGCAGCACCTTACAGGGGGCGGGGGAGCAGTTCTTC; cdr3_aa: CASSTLQGAGEQFF
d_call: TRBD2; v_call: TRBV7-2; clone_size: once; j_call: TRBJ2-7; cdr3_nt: TGTGCCAGCAGCTTAGTCGGCGGGAGGACTTACGAGCAGTACTTC; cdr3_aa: CASSLVGGRTYEQYF
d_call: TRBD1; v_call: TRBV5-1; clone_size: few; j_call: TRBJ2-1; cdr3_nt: TGCGCCAGCAGCATTGGGACAGGGCAGAACAATGAGCAGTTCTTC; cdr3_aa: CASSIGTGQNNEQFF
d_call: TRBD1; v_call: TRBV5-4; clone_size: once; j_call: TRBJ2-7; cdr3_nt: TGTGCCAGCAGCTTGGATACAGGGGGCTACGAGCAGTACTTC; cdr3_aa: CASSLDTGGYEQYF
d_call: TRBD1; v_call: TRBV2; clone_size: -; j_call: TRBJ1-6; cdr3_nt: TGTGCCAGCAGAAGATCCGGGACAGGATTCAATTCACCCCTCCACTTT; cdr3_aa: CASRRSGTGFNSPLHF
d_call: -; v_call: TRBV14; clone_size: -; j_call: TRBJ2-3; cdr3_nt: TGTGCCAGCAGCCCCCTTAGATCCATGCCAGATACGCAGTATTTT; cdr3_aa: CASSPLRSMPDTQYF
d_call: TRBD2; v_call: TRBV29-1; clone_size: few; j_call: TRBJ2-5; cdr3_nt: TGCAGCGTTGAAGATCGGGGGGTCCAAGAGACCCAGTACTTC; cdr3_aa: CSVEDRGVQETQYF
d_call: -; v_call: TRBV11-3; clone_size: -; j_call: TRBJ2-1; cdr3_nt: TGTGCCAGCAGAGGTAAGGCAGCTAATGAGCAGTTCTTC; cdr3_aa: CASRGKAANEQFF
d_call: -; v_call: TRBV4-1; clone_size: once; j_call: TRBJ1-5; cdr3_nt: TGCGCCAGCAGCCTACACCTCAATCAGCCCCAGCATTTT; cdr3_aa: CASSLHLNQPQHF
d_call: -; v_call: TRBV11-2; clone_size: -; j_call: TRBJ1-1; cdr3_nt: TGTGCCAGCAGCTTAGCTTTCGCTTTAAACACTGAAGCTTTCTTT; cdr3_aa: CASSLAFALNTEAFF
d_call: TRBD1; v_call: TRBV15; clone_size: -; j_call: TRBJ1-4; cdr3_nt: TGTGCCACCAGCGGACAAGGACAGGGGAATGAAAAACTGTTTTTT; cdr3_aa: CATSGQGQGNEKLFF
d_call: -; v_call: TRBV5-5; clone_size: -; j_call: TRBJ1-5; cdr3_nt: TGTGCCAGCAGCAGGGACGGAGGGGTTCCCCAGCCCCAGCATTTT; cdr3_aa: CASSRDGGVPQPQHF
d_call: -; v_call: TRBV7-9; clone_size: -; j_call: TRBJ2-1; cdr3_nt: TGTGCCAGCAGCTTGGATGAGGGGGTCTACAATGAGCAGTTCTTC; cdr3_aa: CASSLDEGVYNEQFF
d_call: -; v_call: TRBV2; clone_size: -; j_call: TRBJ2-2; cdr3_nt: TGTGCCAGCAGTGATCTCCCGGACAGTTCCCACACCGGGGAGCTGTTTTTT; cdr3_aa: CASSDLPDSSHTGELFF
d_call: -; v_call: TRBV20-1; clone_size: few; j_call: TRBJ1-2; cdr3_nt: TGCAGTGCTAGAGTTTATAATGGCTACACCTTC; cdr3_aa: CSARVYNGYTF
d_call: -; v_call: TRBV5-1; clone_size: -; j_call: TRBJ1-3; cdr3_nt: TGCGCCAGCAGCTTGGCCGAGGGAGCAGGCGGAAACACCATATATTTT; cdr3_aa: CASSLAEGAGGNTIYF
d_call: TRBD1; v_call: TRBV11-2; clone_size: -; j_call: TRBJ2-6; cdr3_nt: TGTGCCAGCAGCCCCGGACAGGCCCGTCTCTCTGGGGCCAACGTCCTGACTTTC; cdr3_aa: CASSPGQARLSGANVLTF
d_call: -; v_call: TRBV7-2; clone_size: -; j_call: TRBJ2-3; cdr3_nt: TGTGCCAGCAGCTTAAGGTTAGGAGATACGCAGTATTTT; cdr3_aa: CASSLRLGDTQYF
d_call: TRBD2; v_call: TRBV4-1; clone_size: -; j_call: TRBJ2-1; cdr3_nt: TGCGCCAGCAGCCCTAGCGGGAGCTTCCTTGGCGAGCAGTTCTTC; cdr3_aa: CASSPSGSFLGEQFF
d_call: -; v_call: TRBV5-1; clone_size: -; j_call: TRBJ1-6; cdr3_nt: TGCGCCAGCAGCTTGGCCCAGGGACGGAATAATTCACCCCTCCACTTT; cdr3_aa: CASSLAQGRNNSPLHF
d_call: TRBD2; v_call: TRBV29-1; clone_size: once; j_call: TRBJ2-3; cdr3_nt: TGCAGCGTTGATAGCGGGCCTCGGGCAGATACGCAGTATTTT; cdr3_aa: CSVDSGPRADTQYF
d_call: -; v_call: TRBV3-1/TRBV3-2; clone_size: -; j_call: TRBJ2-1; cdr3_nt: TGTGCCAGCAGCCAACTCCGGGACAGGGGTAGCGGGGGGACCTACAATGAGCAGTTCTTC; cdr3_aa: CASSQLRDRGSGGTYNEQFF